A single sample gave rise to the 5 T cell receptor beta chains below, sequenced in a study of metastatic and nonmetastatic thyroid tumors. Ahead of thyroid surgery, no patient had received treatment of any kind. TCRdb used MiXCR to call clones anew from the PCR reads. The sample contains over 50,000 clones, 30% of which appear only once. Sequencing used blood. These TCRs come from a female donor with papillary thyroid cancer or a benign thyroid nodule (not recorded which). Some clones in this sample may be carry-over from other donors' samples.

This clone has only one observation. The gene calls are TRBV30 and TRBJ2-1; D unclear. Germline V gives CDR1 GTSNPN, CDR2 SVGIG (reference sequence). CDR3 size: 15 residues. V was cut by 4 bases and J by 1 base, with 14 bases left in between. Here the CDR3 DNA reads TGTGCCTGGACCCCACCCCCAGATTCCTACAATGAGCAGTTCTTC. Amino acid sequence: CAWTPPPDSYNEQFF.

Comment on this clone: Sequence at one end of the junction differs from germline and may be a read error. The chain employs TRBV7-7 and TRBJ2-2, with D perhaps matching TRBD1 (6 bases). The CDR3 has 15 residues. Germline CDR1 SSHAT, CDR2 FNYEAQ (reference sequence). In DNA form, the CDR3 reads TGTGCTAGCATCTTATATCAGGGGAACACCGTGGAGCTGTTTTTT. Its translation: CASILYQGNTVELFF.

The chain recombines TRBV19 with TRBJ2-2; D unclear. Germline CDR1 and CDR2: LNHDA and SQIVND (reference sequence). V was shortened by 1 base and J by 4 bases, with 10 bases between the two germline ends. The CDR3 loop spans 15 amino acids. The CDR3 region is CASSIGSGSTGELFF. DNA of the CDR3: TGTGCCAGTAGTATAGGTTCGGGCAGCACCGGGGAGCTGTTTTTT.

This clone was counted at least ten times. The chain carries TRBV18 and TRBJ1-1; perhaps TRBD1 as D (5 bases). The V end was cut by 0 bases, the J end by 0 bases, with 11 bases between. CDR3 length equals 16 residues. CDR1 is KGHSH and CDR2 is LQKENI in the germline V gene. CDR3 protein: CASSPPRQGMNTEAFF. In nucleotides, the CDR3 is TGTGCCAGCTCACCACCCAGGCAGGGAATGAACACTGAAGCTTTCTTT.

The J gene is TRBJ1-1, the V gene TRBV5-1; D remains unclear. The germline V gene has CDR1 SGHRS and CDR2 YFSETQ. The CDR3 runs to 13 residues. Deletions cut 1 base from V and 1 base from J, with 5 bases between. The CDR3 DNA follows: TGCGCCAGCAGCTTGAGGACGAACACTGAAGCTTTCTTT. Translation: CASSLRTNTEAFF.